These T cell receptor beta chains were read from a single sample in a study of blood T cell repertoires in COVID-19. Produced via immunoSEQ multiplex PCR; TCRdb's table is partial and in-frame only. Of hundreds of thousands of clones listed, about 91% are singletons. The sequenced sample was peripheral blood. All receptors derive from a man younger than 35 with COVID-19, enrolled during active disease. Both conserved end residues are part of each CDR3. Each record gives: V gene, clone size, J gene, D gene, CDR3 protein, CDR3 DNA. A D gene is named only where the DNA matches it firmly. Clone size is stated in some rows and not others, as once, few, many or a class when expanded.

V gene: TRBV18
clone size: .
J gene: TRBJ2-1
D gene: TRBD2
CDR3 protein: CASSPGLAGFYNEQFF
CDR3 DNA: TGTGCCAGCTCACCGGGACTAGCGGGATTCTACAATGAGCAGTTCTTC

V gene: TRBV11-3
clone size: .
J gene: TRBJ2-3
D gene: TRBD1
CDR3 protein: CASSPRTGTPDTQYF
CDR3 DNA: TGTGCCAGCAGCCCCCGGACAGGGACCCCGGATACGCAGTATTTT

V gene: TRBV7-2
clone size: .
J gene: TRBJ2-6
D gene: .
CDR3 protein: CASSLGLHSGANVLTF
CDR3 DNA: TGTGCCAGCAGCTTAGGGCTGCACTCTGGGGCCAACGTCCTGACTTTC

V gene: TRBV3-1/TRBV3-2
clone size: .
J gene: TRBJ2-5
D gene: TRBD2
CDR3 protein: CASRRAGGLVETQYF
CDR3 DNA: TGTGCCAGCAGACGAGCGGGGGGGCTTGTAGAGACCCAGTACTTC

V gene: TRBV10-3
clone size: .
J gene: TRBJ1-1
D gene: TRBD1
CDR3 protein: CAISERTGGFAEAFF
CDR3 DNA: TGTGCCATCAGTGAGCGAACAGGGGGATTCGCTGAAGCTTTCTTT

V gene: TRBV5-1
clone size: .
J gene: TRBJ2-2
D gene: TRBD2
CDR3 protein: CASSLFGLAGRTGELFF
CDR3 DNA: TGCGCCAGCAGCTTGTTCGGGCTAGCGGGAAGGACCGGGGAGCTGTTTTTT

V gene: TRBV16
clone size: few
J gene: TRBJ2-5
D gene: .
CDR3 protein: CASSQRTQMQGQYF
CDR3 DNA: TGTGCCAGCAGCCAACGGACACAGATGCAGGGCCAGTACTTC

V gene: TRBV6-5
clone size: .
J gene: TRBJ2-7
D gene: .
CDR3 protein: CASSYSFQKTYEQYF
CDR3 DNA: TGTGCCAGCAGTTACTCGTTCCAGAAGACCTACGAGCAGTACTTC

V gene: TRBV4-1
clone size: .
J gene: TRBJ2-7
D gene: .
CDR3 protein: CASSQESQNSYEQYF
CDR3 DNA: TGCGCCAGCAGCCAAGAGTCCCAAAACAGCTACGAGCAGTACTTC

V gene: TRBV27
clone size: few
J gene: TRBJ2-1
D gene: .
CDR3 protein: CASSYLLGPTRRREQFF
CDR3 DNA: TGTGCCAGCAGTTATCTTTTGGGACCGACTAGACGACGCGAGCAGTTCTTC

V gene: TRBV11-3
clone size: .
J gene: TRBJ2-3
D gene: .
CDR3 protein: CASSSTPGSDTQYF
CDR3 DNA: TGTGCCAGCAGCTCCACCCCAGGATCAGATACGCAGTATTTT

V gene: TRBV6-5
clone size: .
J gene: TRBJ2-7
D gene: .
CDR3 protein: CASSPRYEQYF
CDR3 DNA: TGTGCCAGCAGTCCCCGCTACGAGCAGTACTTC

V gene: TRBV7-2
clone size: .
J gene: TRBJ2-3
D gene: TRBD2
CDR3 protein: CASSLRRGGPTDTQYF
CDR3 DNA: TGTGCCAGCAGCTTAAGGCGGGGGGGCCCCACAGATACGCAGTATTTT

V gene: TRBV19
clone size: once
J gene: TRBJ2-4
D gene: .
CDR3 protein: CASSIAPEDIQYF
CDR3 DNA: TGTGCCAGTAGTATCGCTCCCGAGGACATTCAGTACTTC

V gene: TRBV4-2
clone size: few
J gene: TRBJ2-1
D gene: TRBD2
CDR3 protein: CASSPGGGGALEQFF
CDR3 DNA: TGTGCCAGCAGCCCGGGTGGCGGGGGGGCTCTTGAGCAGTTCTTC

V gene: TRBV30
clone size: .
J gene: TRBJ1-5
D gene: .
CDR3 protein: CAWSAGGNQPQHF
CDR3 DNA: TGTGCCTGGAGTGCGGGAGGCAATCAGCCCCAGCATTTT

V gene: TRBV7-9
clone size: .
J gene: TRBJ2-5
D gene: .
CDR3 protein: CASSSLQGETQYF
CDR3 DNA: TGTGCCAGCAGCTCCTTGCAGGGAGAGACCCAGTACTTC

V gene: TRBV3-1/TRBV3-2
clone size: .
J gene: TRBJ1-1
D gene: .
CDR3 protein: CASSPKPEFEAFF
CDR3 DNA: TGTGCCAGCAGCCCGAAGCCGGAGTTCGAAGCTTTCTTT

V gene: TRBV3-1/TRBV3-2
clone size: once
J gene: TRBJ1-3
D gene: .
CDR3 protein: CASSQGTASGNTIYF
CDR3 DNA: TGTGCCAGCAGCCAAGGGACAGCCTCTGGAAACACCATATATTTT

V gene: TRBV5-5
clone size: .
J gene: TRBJ2-1
D gene: TRBD1
CDR3 protein: CASSSRQGYNEQFF
CDR3 DNA: TGTGCCAGCAGCTCCCGACAGGGCTACAATGAGCAGTTCTTC

V gene: TRBV27
clone size: .
J gene: TRBJ1-1
D gene: .
CDR3 protein: CASSPRGSGAFF
CDR3 DNA: TGTGCCAGCAGCCCAAGGGGCTCCGGAGCTTTCTTT

V gene: TRBV24-1
clone size: .
J gene: TRBJ2-7
D gene: TRBD1
CDR3 protein: CATSAAEGQGPKQYF
CDR3 DNA: TGTGCCACCAGTGCGGCAGAAGGACAGGGGCCTAAGCAGTACTTC

V gene: TRBV19
clone size: .
J gene: TRBJ1-3
D gene: .
CDR3 protein: CASSITGGNGNTIYF
CDR3 DNA: TGTGCCAGTAGTATAACGGGGGGCAATGGAAACACCATATATTTT

V gene: TRBV11-2
clone size: .
J gene: TRBJ1-1
D gene: TRBD1
CDR3 protein: CASSPQTGLGDTEAFF
CDR3 DNA: TGTGCCAGCAGCCCGCAGACAGGGTTGGGAGACACTGAAGCTTTCTTT

V gene: TRBV6-5
clone size: .
J gene: TRBJ2-3
D gene: .
CDR3 protein: CASNLGGTDTQYF
CDR3 DNA: TGTGCCAGCAACCTAGGTGGCACAGATACGCAGTATTTT

V gene: TRBV5-1
clone size: .
J gene: TRBJ1-1
D gene: .
CDR3 protein: CASSSREGLNTEAFF
CDR3 DNA: TGCGCCAGCAGCTCCCGGGAGGGGTTGAACACTGAAGCTTTCTTT

V gene: TRBV19
clone size: .
J gene: TRBJ2-1
D gene: .
CDR3 protein: CASCAEAGADEQFF
CDR3 DNA: TGTGCCAGTTGTGCTGAGGCTGGGGCCGATGAGCAGTTCTTC

V gene: TRBV6-5
clone size: .
J gene: TRBJ2-5
D gene: TRBD2
CDR3 protein: CASRDPGLAQETQYF
CDR3 DNA: TGTGCCAGCAGGGATCCGGGACTAGCACAAGAGACCCAGTACTTC

V gene: TRBV29-1
clone size: .
J gene: TRBJ2-1
D gene: .
CDR3 protein: CSALRGNEQFF
CDR3 DNA: TGCAGCGCCCTCAGAGGCAATGAGCAGTTCTTC

V gene: TRBV6-5
clone size: .
J gene: TRBJ1-5
D gene: .
CDR3 protein: CASSYGGGNQPQHF
CDR3 DNA: TGTGCCAGCAGTTACGGGGGAGGAAATCAGCCCCAGCATTTT

V gene: TRBV5-4
clone size: .
J gene: TRBJ2-5
D gene: .
CDR3 protein: CASSLAQFQETQYF
CDR3 DNA: TGTGCCAGCAGCCTGGCCCAGTTCCAGGAGACCCAGTACTTC

V gene: TRBV10-2
clone size: .
J gene: TRBJ2-1
D gene: .
CDR3 protein: CASSEAGIIYNEQFF
CDR3 DNA: TGCGCCAGCAGTGAGGCAGGGATTATCTACAATGAGCAGTTCTTC

V gene: TRBV6-5
clone size: .
J gene: TRBJ1-1
D gene: .
CDR3 protein: CASCPQGKNTEAFF
CDR3 DNA: TGTGCCAGCTGCCCCCAGGGGAAGAACACTGAAGCTTTCTTT

V gene: TRBV21-1
clone size: once
J gene: TRBJ1-6
D gene: .
CDR3 protein: CASCRRKGAMRGGSPLHF
CDR3 DNA: TGTGCCAGCTGCCGGCGTAAGGGGGCGATGAGGGGAGGATCACCCCTCCACTTT

V gene: TRBV6-5
clone size: .
J gene: TRBJ2-4
D gene: TRBD2
CDR3 protein: CASRSSGGRVNIQYF
CDR3 DNA: TGTGCCAGCAGGTCTAGTGGGGGGAGGGTGAACATTCAGTACTTC

V gene: TRBV7-2
clone size: .
J gene: TRBJ1-5
D gene: .
CDR3 protein: CASSLVDSASTQHF
CDR3 DNA: TGTGCCAGCAGCTTAGTTGACAGTGCCTCGACCCAGCATTTT

V gene: TRBV28
clone size: .
J gene: TRBJ2-1
D gene: .
CDR3 protein: CASSLAGSSYNEQFF
CDR3 DNA: TGTGCCAGCAGTTTAGCCGGTAGCTCCTACAATGAGCAGTTCTTC

V gene: TRBV9
clone size: .
J gene: TRBJ2-5
D gene: TRBD2
CDR3 protein: CASTKAGLAGDQETQYF
CDR3 DNA: TGTGCCAGCACCAAAGCGGGACTAGCGGGGGACCAAGAGACCCAGTACTTC

V gene: TRBV19
clone size: .
J gene: TRBJ2-3
D gene: .
CDR3 protein: CASSIRGTSRPIVYGSTDTQYF
CDR3 DNA: TGTGCCAGTAGTATCCGCGGGACCTCACGCCCGATCGTATACGGGAGCACAGATACGCAGTATTTT

V gene: TRBV12-5
clone size: .
J gene: TRBJ2-2
D gene: TRBD2
CDR3 protein: CASGSRPGLAGQVRGDSTGELFF
CDR3 DNA: TGTGCTAGTGGTTCTCGTCCGGGACTAGCGGGACAGGTGCGGGGCGATTCCACCGGGGAGCTGTTTTTT

V gene: TRBV5-8
clone size: .
J gene: TRBJ2-7
D gene: .
CDR3 protein: CASSLAGTYEQYF
CDR3 DNA: TGTGCCAGCAGCTTGGCAGGGACCTACGAGCAGTACTTC

V gene: TRBV11-3
clone size: .
J gene: TRBJ2-1
D gene: TRBD1
CDR3 protein: CASSLGGGRAGEQFF
CDR3 DNA: TGTGCCAGCAGCTTAGGAGGGGGCCGGGCAGGTGAGCAGTTCTTC

V gene: TRBV12-3/TRBV12-4
clone size: .
J gene: TRBJ2-1
D gene: .
CDR3 protein: CASRITQGEQFF
CDR3 DNA: TGTGCCAGCAGGATAACACAGGGTGAGCAGTTCTTC

V gene: TRBV5-6
clone size: .
J gene: TRBJ1-4
D gene: .
CDR3 protein: CASSLSDEKLFF
CDR3 DNA: TGTGCCAGCAGCTTGTCAGATGAAAAACTGTTTTTT

V gene: TRBV5-1
clone size: .
J gene: TRBJ2-3
D gene: TRBD1
CDR3 protein: CASSFLTGQGQRTDTQYF
CDR3 DNA: TGCGCCAGCAGCTTTCTTACAGGACAGGGACAACGCACAGATACGCAGTATTTT

V gene: TRBV4-1
clone size: once
J gene: TRBJ2-7
D gene: .
CDR3 protein: CASSQFVAGYFEQYF
CDR3 DNA: TGCGCCAGCAGCCAATTTGTTGCAGGGTACTTCGAGCAGTACTTC

V gene: TRBV25-1
clone size: .
J gene: TRBJ1-5
D gene: .
CDR3 protein: CASSDWGEHQPQHF
CDR3 DNA: TGTGCCAGCAGTGATTGGGGGGAACATCAGCCCCAGCATTTT

V gene: TRBV4-1
clone size: .
J gene: TRBJ2-1
D gene: TRBD2
CDR3 protein: CASSSREVGRRFF
CDR3 DNA: TGCGCCAGCAGCTCCCGGGAGGTGGGGCGTCGGTTCTTC

V gene: TRBV4-1
clone size: .
J gene: TRBJ2-2
D gene: .
CDR3 protein: CASSQAVLGGNTGELFF
CDR3 DNA: TGCGCCAGCAGCCAGGCGGTCTTGGGGGGGAACACCGGGGAGCTGTTTTTT

V gene: TRBV27
clone size: .
J gene: TRBJ2-7
D gene: TRBD1
CDR3 protein: CASSRTVQGSYEQYF
CDR3 DNA: TGTGCCAGCAGTCGGACGGTACAGGGGTCCTACGAGCAGTACTTC

V gene: TRBV4-1
clone size: few
J gene: TRBJ2-7
D gene: .
CDR3 protein: CASSQERGGSEQYF
CDR3 DNA: TGCGCCAGCAGCCAAGAAAGGGGCGGATCGGAGCAGTACTTC

V gene: TRBV3-1/TRBV3-2
clone size: .
J gene: TRBJ2-2
D gene: .
CDR3 protein: CASSQDSVGGGLFF
CDR3 DNA: TGTGCCAGCAGCCAAGATAGCGTTGGGGGAGGGCTGTTTTTT

V gene: TRBV2
clone size: .
J gene: TRBJ1-2
D gene: .
CDR3 protein: CASSDQASSYTF
CDR3 DNA: TGTGCCAGCAGTGATCAGGCTTCCAGCTACACCTTC

V gene: TRBV4-1
clone size: once
J gene: TRBJ2-1
D gene: .
CDR3 protein: CASSQGGLGIGLNEQFF
CDR3 DNA: TGCGCCAGCAGCCAAGGTGGGCTCGGGATTGGGCTCAATGAGCAGTTCTTC

V gene: TRBV6-5
clone size: .
J gene: TRBJ1-2
D gene: .
CDR3 protein: CASSYSAGWDGYTF
CDR3 DNA: TGTGCCAGCAGTTACTCTGCAGGGTGGGATGGCTACACCTTC

V gene: TRBV2
clone size: .
J gene: TRBJ1-1
D gene: .
CDR3 protein: CASSGQGMASEAFF
CDR3 DNA: TGTGCCAGCAGTGGGCAGGGAATGGCGTCTGAAGCTTTCTTT

V gene: TRBV5-5
clone size: .
J gene: TRBJ1-1
D gene: .
CDR3 protein: CASSFMRNTEAFF
CDR3 DNA: TGTGCCAGCAGCTTTATGCGGAACACTGAAGCTTTCTTT

V gene: TRBV2
clone size: .
J gene: TRBJ1-1
D gene: .
CDR3 protein: CASSEGQGYTEAFF
CDR3 DNA: TGTGCCAGCAGTGAAGGCCAGGGGTACACTGAAGCTTTCTTT

V gene: TRBV4-1
clone size: .
J gene: TRBJ2-7
D gene: TRBD2
CDR3 protein: CASSQQLASGLHEQYF
CDR3 DNA: TGCGCCAGCAGCCAACAGCTCGCTAGCGGGCTGCACGAGCAGTACTTC